Presented here are 5 T cell receptor beta chains from one specimen sequenced in a study of blood T cell repertoires in COVID-19. Profiling relied on immunoSEQ multiplex PCR, and the TCRdb table lists in-frame clones only, not all of them. The sample has approximately 300,000 clones, roughly 87% seen once. Sequenced material: PBMCs or T cells enriched from blood (not recorded which). The origin of the receptors is a woman under 40 who had recovered from COVID-19.

In the case of this clone: Other nucleotide sequences in the sample specify the same CDR3. The chain carries TRBV19 and TRBJ1-2; no definite D call. Germline values: CDR1 LNHDA, CDR2 SQIVND (reference sequence). Trimming took off 6 bases at V and 4 bases at J, with 6 bases between the two ends. The CDR3 extends over 11 amino acids. For the CDR3, the DNA is TGTGCCAGTAGCCCGGGCTATGGCTACACCTTC. Amino acid sequence: CASSPGYGYTF.

The V gene is TRBV27, the J gene TRBJ1-5; 8 nucleotides match TRBD1. The V gene's germline CDR1 is MNHEY and CDR2 SMNVEV (reference sequence). The CDR3 is 17 amino acids. V trimming: 4 bases; J trimming: 0 bases; junction bases outside the gene matches: 8. The CDR3 coding sequence is TGTGCCAGCAGTTCTACAGGGGGTCCTTATAGCAATCAGCCCCAGCATTTT. Encoded protein: CASSSTGGPYSNQPQHF.

V is TRBV28 and J is TRBJ1-6, with D possibly matching TRBD1 (5 bases). Trimming stripped 1 base from V and 7 bases from J, with 11 bases between. CDR3 length: 15 residues. Germline values: CDR1 MDHEN, CDR2 SYDVKM. CDR3 region: CASSLSLGGNSPLHF. For the CDR3, the DNA is TGTGCCAGCAGTTTATCACTGGGGGGGAATTCACCCCTCCACTTT.

The genes are TRBV10-3 and TRBJ1-1; a weak D match, TRBD1 (6 bases). V was pared by 5 bases and J by 3 bases, with 10 bases between. Germline V gives CDR1 ENHRY, CDR2 SYGVKD. This CDR3 has 13 amino acids. CDR3 DNA sequence: TGTGCCATCAGTCGGGACACTTACACTGAAGCTTTCTTT. Encoded protein: CAISRDTYTEAFF.

This clone has a single count. This chain connects TRBV7-2 to TRBJ2-4; 7 bases are shared with TRBD1. The ends lost 5 bases at V and 2 bases at J; junction bases unmatched: 3. In germline, CDR1 is SGHTA, CDR2 FQGNSA. CDR3 size: 14 residues. CDR3 DNA sequence: TGTGCCAGCAGCCAGGGACAGACCAAAAACATTCAGTACTTC. Amino acid sequence: CASSQGQTKNIQYF.